The T cell receptor beta chain described here comes from a study of blood T cell repertoires in COVID-19. As for the study in general: T cells, B-cell-depleted T cells, or PBMCs provided the cDNA or gDNA that served as material.

Those who participated ranged in age from about 18 to 89 years and resided in approximately 23 US areas. Participants' reported clinical history set cohort assignment. From germline, CDR1 is MNHEY and CDR2 SVGAGI. The CDR3 sequence is 15 residues long. V was cut by 6 bases and J by 1 base, with 13 bases left in between. Source study methods: Nucleated cell counts were estimated from reference gene primer amplification. TCRdb keeps only in-frame clones here, not all; method: immunoSEQ multiplex PCR. The V and J calls and clone size come from that table; D and trimming were worked out from the DNA. The profile shows hundreds of thousands of clones, about 83% of them singletons.

Sequencing was done on a sample of PBMCs or T cells enriched from blood (not recorded which). The TCR comes from a woman aged 40 to 50 who had been exposed to COVID-19. The genes are TRBV6-5 and TRBJ1-5, with D tentatively TRBD1 (5 bases). The CDR3 reads CASSSRGSSNQPQHF. The DNA of the CDR3 is TGTGCCAGCAGCTCACGGGGGTCCAGCAATCAGCCCCAGCATTTT.